These 14 T cell receptor beta chains originate from one sample sequenced in a study of blood T cell repertoires in COVID-19. Some clones are missing from TCRdb's copy, which holds only in-frame ones; the method was immunoSEQ multiplex PCR. The data show 50,000 to 80,000 clones, approximately 80% seen once. The specimen sequenced was peripheral blood. The source of these receptors is a woman in her sixties with acute or convalescent COVID-19.

The chain carries TRBV27 and TRBJ1-5; 9 positions match TRBD1. This CDR3 spans 14 amino acids. V trimming: 4 bases; J trimming: 6 bases; junction bases outside the gene matches: 4. Germline CDR1 is MNHEY and CDR2 is SMNVEV (reference sequence). CDR3 region: CASSWDRESQPQHF. CDR3 nucleotide sequence: TGTGCCAGCAGTTGGGACAGGGAATCTCAGCCCCAGCATTTT.

The V gene is TRBV6-8, the J gene TRBJ2-4; 10 positions agree with TRBD2. CDR1 is MNHGY and CDR2 is SAAAGT in the germline V gene. The length of the CDR3 is 15 residues. Trimming removed 0 bases from V and 16 bases from J; junction bases left unmatched: 12. This CDR3 is CASSYSRYQRGGGYF. The DNA of the CDR3 is TGTGCCAGCAGTTACTCGAGATACCAGCGGGGGGGTGGATACTTC.

V gene TRBV6-2 or TRBV6-3 combines with J gene TRBJ1-4, with 8 nucleotides matching TRBD1. J gave up 0 bases and V 4 bases, and 13 bases lay outside the gene matches. There are 19 residues in the CDR3. From germline, CDR1 is MNHEY and CDR2 SVGEGT. CDR3 coding DNA: TGTGCCAGCAGTTCCCCGACAGGGGCGACAATATCAACTAATGAAAAACTGTTTTTT. Its protein is CASSSPTGATISTNEKLFF.

The J gene is TRBJ2-5, the V gene TRBV3-1 (or the pseudogene TRBV3-2), with D possibly TRBD1 on 5 matching bases. Germline V lookup: CDR1 LGHDT, CDR2 YNNKEL (reference sequence). Trimming shortened V by 0 bases and J by 1 base, and 9 bases separated the two germline ends. The CDR3 has 15 amino acids. The CDR3 protein is CASSQEGASQETQYF. The CDR3 region has the DNA TGTGCCAGCAGCCAAGAAGGGGCTAGCCAAGAGACCCAGTACTTC.

This sequence joins TRBV27 and TRBJ2-1; maybe TRBD2 (6 bases). Between the trimmed V and J ends, which lost 4 bases and 2 bases, there was a span of 15 bases. In germline, CDR1 is MNHEY, CDR2 SMNVEV (reference sequence). The CDR3 extends over 16 amino acids. The CDR3 sequence is CASSSPLQRAYNEQFF. CDR3 sequence (DNA): TGTGCCAGCAGTTCCCCCTTGCAGCGGGCCTACAATGAGCAGTTCTTC.

This CDR3 is CASSWSGTGVSDEQFF. As DNA, the CDR3 is TGTGCCAGCAGCTGGTCCGGGACAGGGGTATCGGATGAGCAGTTCTTC. The gene calls are TRBV5-4 and TRBJ2-1; 10 nucleotides line up with TRBD1. The CDR3 spans 16 residues. Unmatched junction bases numbered 11, after V lost 3 bases and J lost 8 bases. Germline V lookup: CDR1 SGHNT, CDR2 YYREEE (reference sequence).

The sample holds one count of this clone. V is TRBV29-1 and J is TRBJ2-4; D perhaps matches TRBD1 (6 bases). This CDR3 is 12 amino acids long. The V and J ends lost 3 bases and 9 bases respectively, with 12 bases between them. CDR1 SQVTM and CDR2 ANQGSEA come from the germline V gene. The CDR3: CSVEGARGIQYF. CDR3 nucleotides: TGCAGCGTTGAGGGGGCACGGGGCATTCAGTACTTC. Using reference TRBV29-1 and TRBJ2-4 for the parts outside the CDR3, the full variable domain is SAVISQKPSRDICQRGTSLTIQCQVDSQVTMMFWYRQQPGQSLTLIATANQGSEATYESGFVIDKFPISRPNLTFSTLTVSNMSPEDSSIYLCSVEGARGIQYFGAGTRLSVL.

This chain links TRBV11-2 with TRBJ2-1, with TRBD2 matching 10 bases. J lost 7 bases, V lost 3 bases, and 9 bases had no gene match. Germline V gene data show CDR1 as SGHAT and CDR2 as FQNNGV. The CDR3 totals 16 residues. The CDR3 region has the DNA TGTGCCAGCAGCTTCCAACTAGCGGGGTTGAGGAATGAGCAGTTCTTC. Protein: CASSFQLAGLRNEQFF.

J is TRBJ2-6 and V is TRBV30; 7 bases are shared with TRBD1. The V and J ends lost 1 base and 0 bases, in that order; junction bases with no gene match: 9. The CDR3 spans 18 residues. CDR1 is GTSNPN, CDR2 SVGIG, per germline (reference sequence). In DNA, the CDR3 is TGTGCCTGGAGTGCAGTAAGGGGGCAGAGCTCTGGGGCCAACGTCCTGACTTTC. This gives the protein CAWSAVRGQSSGANVLTF.

The rearrangement uses TRBV29-1 and TRBJ1-4; D unresolved. The CDR3 is 15 residues long. Trimming stripped 6 bases from V and 5 bases from J, with 19 bases between. Germline CDR1 SQVTM, CDR2 ANQGSEA. The CDR3 here is CSVGKGRGTNEKLFF. CDR3 sequence (DNA): TGCAGCGTGGGCAAAGGGCGGGGAACAAATGAAAAACTGTTTTTT. The variable domain in full, with the rest retrieved from reference TRBV29-1 and TRBJ1-4, is SAVISQKPSRDICQRGTSLTIQCQVDSQVTMMFWYRQQPGQSLTLIATANQGSEATYESGFVIDKFPISRPNLTFSTLTVSNMSPEDSSIYLCSVGKGRGTNEKLFFGSGTQLSVL.

The chain recombines TRBV3-1 (or the pseudogene TRBV3-2) with TRBJ2-1, with 10 bases identical to TRBD1. The V gene's germline CDR1 is LGHDT and CDR2 YNNKEL (reference sequence). The CDR3 has 14 amino acids. The trim removed 4 bases at V and 10 bases at J, leaving 7 bases unmatched. CDR3 protein: CASSPPGQGSEQFF. The CDR3 DNA follows: TGTGCCAGCAGCCCACCGGGACAGGGGTCCGAGCAGTTCTTC.

The CDR3 here is CASSRTGGEKLFF. The CDR3 nucleotides read TGTGCCAGCAGTCGGACAGGGGGTGAAAAACTGTTTTTT. The chain is built from TRBV6-4 and TRBJ1-4; TRBD1 matches at 10 bases. With V trimmed by 5 bases and J by 7 bases, 1 base remained unmatched. From germline, CDR1 is MRHNA and CDR2 SNTAGT. The CDR3 sequence is 13 residues long.

J is TRBJ2-5 and V is TRBV7-6; 7 bases align to TRBD1. This CDR3 has 14 amino acids. Germline CDR1 reads SGHVS; CDR2 reads FNYEAQ. The V and J ends lost 2 bases and 5 bases, in that order; junction bases with no gene match: 5. CDR3: CASSLHKDRETQYF. CDR3 bases: TGTGCCAGCAGCTTACATAAGGACAGGGAGACCCAGTACTTC.

The chain carries TRBV19 and TRBJ1-2; tentatively, D is TRBD1 (6 bases). V lost 1 base and J lost 5, with 8 bases in between. CDR1 is LNHDA, CDR2 SQIVND, per germline (reference sequence). CDR3 length equals 13 residues. The CDR3 nucleotides are TGTGCCAGTAGTATAGGAGGGGGTTATGGCTACACCTTC. Its protein product is CASSIGGGYGYTF.